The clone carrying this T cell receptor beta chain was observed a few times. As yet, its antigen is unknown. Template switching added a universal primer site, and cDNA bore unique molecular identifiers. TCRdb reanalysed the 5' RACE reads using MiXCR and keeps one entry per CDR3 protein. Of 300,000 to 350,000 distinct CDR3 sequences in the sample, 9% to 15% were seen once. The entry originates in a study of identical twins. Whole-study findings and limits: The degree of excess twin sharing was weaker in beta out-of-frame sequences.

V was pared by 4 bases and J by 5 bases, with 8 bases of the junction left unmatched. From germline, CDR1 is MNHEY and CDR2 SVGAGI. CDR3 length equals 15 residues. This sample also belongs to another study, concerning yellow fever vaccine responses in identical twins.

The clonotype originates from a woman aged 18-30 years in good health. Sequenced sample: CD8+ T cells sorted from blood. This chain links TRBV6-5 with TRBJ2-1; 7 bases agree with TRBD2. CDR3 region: CASSSLAVGDNEQFF. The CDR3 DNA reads TGTGCCAGCAGTTCGCTAGCGGTCGGGGACAATGAGCAGTTCTTC.